This passage covers 17 T cell receptor beta chains from one sample sequenced in a study of a mutant IDH1 vaccine in newly diagnosed glioma. Sequenced by immunoSEQ multiplex PCR; TCRdb stores in-frame clones only, minus some. This sample has 45,000 to 55,000 clones, with under 85% found just once. Time point of the sample: week 35, safety follow-up. A 20-mer mutant IDH1 peptide at 300 ug was injected subcutaneously with topical imiquimod. These receptors' targets are unknown. The sample in question was PBMCs, obtained from a glioma patient whose treatment included an IDH1 peptide vaccine. These receptors originate from a man in his forties with glioma.

The rearrangement uses TRBV6-1 and TRBJ1-1, with 7 bases fitting TRBD1. CDR3 length: 20 amino acids. V shed 2 bases and J 0 bases; nucleotides not matched to a gene: 18. CDR1 is MNHNS and CDR2 is SASEGT in the germline V gene. In DNA, the CDR3 is TGTGCCAGCAGTGAAAAAGGGGGCAGGTTGATGCGCCTGTTGAACACTGAAGCTTTCTTT. Its protein is CASSEKGGRLMRLLNTEAFF.

This chain joins TRBV7-2 and TRBJ2-7, with a tentative D call TRBD2 (7 bases). CDR3 length: 15 amino acids. Looked up from germline, CDR1 is SGHTA and CDR2 is FQGNSA. V was cut by 5 bases and J by 4 bases, with 18 bases left in between. The DNA for the CDR3 is TGTGCCAGCAGCGTCCGTCGGGGGGCGGGGTACGAGCAGTACTTC. Protein product: CASSVRRGAGYEQYF.

This clone was seen a single time. The chain recombines TRBV10-3 with TRBJ2-5; 7 bases map to TRBD1. The CDR3 consists of 14 residues. Germline lookup yields CDR1 ENHRY and CDR2 SYGVKD. After removal of 3 bases from V and 5 bases from J, the junction contained 6 bases not matched to a gene. CDR3 protein: CAISDAGGSETQYF. The CDR3 DNA reads TGTGCCATCAGTGATGCAGGGGGTTCGGAGACCCAGTACTTC.

The CDR3 DNA reads as TGTGCCAGCAGCTTAAGACAAAGCTCCTATAATTCACCCCTCCACTTT. Its protein product is CASSLRQSSYNSPLHF. V gene TRBV7-2 combines with J gene TRBJ1-6; D is ambiguous. The CDR3 spans 16 residues. Germline values: CDR1 SGHTA, CDR2 FQGNSA. V was shortened by 2 bases and J by 0 bases, with 8 bases between the two germline ends.

The V gene is TRBV2, the J gene TRBJ1-6, with 7 bases aligning to TRBD1. Germline CDR1 reads SNHLY; CDR2 reads FYNNEI. CDR3 length equals 15 residues. J was trimmed by 8 bases and V by 4 bases; bases with no gene match: 8. The CDR3 here is CASSARQGADSPLHF. The CDR3 nucleotides read TGTGCCAGCAGTGCCAGACAGGGTGCGGATTCACCCCTCCACTTT.

About this clone itself: Other DNA sequences in this sample translate to the same CDR3. CDR3 sequence reads: CASSPPTRNTIYF. For the CDR3, the DNA is TGTGCCAGCTCACCACCGACGAGAAACACCATATATTTT. The V call is TRBV18, the J call TRBJ1-3; no firm D call. Germline CDR1 is KGHSH and CDR2 is LQKENI. V was shortened by 0 bases and J by 5 bases, with 5 bases between the two germline ends. CDR3 length equals 13 residues.

The chain couples TRBV27 to TRBJ1-3; D is possibly TRBD1 (5 bases). Trimming cost V 6 bases and J 2 bases, with 14 bases left between them. CDR3 length equals 15 residues. Germline CDR1 is MNHEY and CDR2 is SMNVEV (reference sequence). This CDR3 reads CASSQGGATGNTIYF. In nucleotides, the CDR3 is TGTGCCAGCAGCCAAGGTGGGGCGACTGGAAACACCATATATTTT.

The chain uses TRBV18 and TRBJ1-1; 7 bases map to TRBD1. The CDR3 is 13 amino acids. The germline gives CDR1 KGHSH, CDR2 LQKENI. With V trimmed by 6 bases and J by 3 bases, 4 bases remained unmatched. Here the CDR3 reads CASSFTGDTEAFF. The CDR3 DNA reads TGTGCCAGCTCTTTTACAGGGGACACTGAAGCTTTCTTT.

The genes are TRBV5-8 and TRBJ1-5; no clear D gene. CDR1 and CDR2 (germline): SGHTS, YDEGEE. Trimming pared 0 bases from V and 3 bases from J, leaving 10 bases between. The CDR3 extends over 15 amino acids. The CDR3 nucleotides are TGTGCCAGCAGCTTGGTTAGAGGGAACAATCAGCCCCAGCATTTT. It translates to CASSLVRGNNQPQHF. Full variable domain (missing parts from reference TRBV5-8 and TRBJ1-5): EAGVTQSPTHLIKTRGQQATLRCSPISGHTSVYWYQQALGLGLQFLLWYDEGEERNRGNFPPRFSGRQFPNYSSELNVNALELEDSALYLCASSLVRGNNQPQHFGDGTRLSIL.

The chain is built from TRBV6-6 and TRBJ1-2; TRBD1 is a possible D gene (5 bases). The germline V gene encodes CDR1 MNHNY and CDR2 SVGAGI (reference sequence). This CDR3 has 14 residues. The V end was cut by 5 bases, the J end by 2 bases, with 12 bases between. DNA for the CDR3: TGTGCCAGCAGTCGCCTGGGGGTCAACTATGGCTACACCTTC. It specifies CASSRLGVNYGYTF.

Judged by abundance, this clone is medium-sized (0.01 to 0.1%). CDR3 sequence: CASSSVSGGLDEQFF. The CDR3 DNA sequence: TGTGCCAGCAGTTCGGTGTCGGGCGGGTTGGATGAGCAGTTCTTC. The genes are TRBV27 and TRBJ2-1; a possible D gene is TRBD2 (5 bases). The V end lost 4 bases, the J end lost 8 bases, and 18 bases lay between the germline ends. Germline V CDR1 and CDR2: MNHEY, SMNVEV (reference sequence). CDR3 length: 15 residues.

This chain links TRBV5-4 with TRBJ2-2; D is unclear. Trimming took off 6 bases at V and 5 bases at J, with 8 bases between the two ends. The CDR3 runs to 12 residues. Germline CDR1 SGHNT, CDR2 YYREEE (reference sequence). For the CDR3, the DNA is TGTGCCAGCACCTACGGGACCGGGGAGCTGTTTTTT. Amino acid sequence: CASTYGTGELFF.

The chain recombines TRBV9 with TRBJ2-1; 7 bases are shared with TRBD2. CDR1 SGDLS and CDR2 YYNGEE come from the germline V gene. This CDR3 comprises 14 residues. After removal of 7 bases from V and 2 bases from J, the junction contained 6 bases not matched to a gene. The CDR3 loop is CASGTGGAYNEQFF. In DNA form, the CDR3 reads TGTGCCAGCGGGACTGGGGGGGCCTACAATGAGCAGTTCTTC.

This chain joins TRBV9 and TRBJ2-2, with 7 positions matching TRBD2. The CDR3 extends over 15 amino acids. Germline assignment: CDR1 SGDLS and CDR2 YYNGEE. The V segment lost 4 bases and the J segment 4 bases; nucleotides outside the gene matches: 7. CDR3 amino acids: CASSPSGGGTGELFF. CDR3 in DNA: TGTGCCAGCAGCCCCTCAGGCGGGGGCACCGGGGAGCTGTTTTTT.

This clone was detected once. This chain uses TRBV30 with TRBJ2-3, with 8 bases fitting TRBD2. The J segment lost 5 bases and the V segment lost 0 bases, leaving 10 bases of the junction unmatched. Looked up from germline, CDR1 is GTSNPN and CDR2 is SVGIG (reference sequence). The CDR3 sequence is 16 residues long. The CDR3 is CAWSVLSGGGGDTQYF. CDR3 in DNA: TGTGCCTGGAGTGTACTATCGGGGGGGGGCGGAGATACGCAGTATTTT. The full variable domain, with the rest looked up from reference TRBV30 and TRBJ2-3, is SQTIHQWPATLVQPVGSPLSLECTVEGTSNPNLYWYRQAAGRGLQLLFYSVGIGQISSEVPQNLSASRPQDRQFILSSKKLLLSDSGFYLCAWSVLSGGGGDTQYFGPGTRLTVL.

The chain recombines TRBV5-4 with TRBJ2-5; 9 bases are shared with TRBD2. The length of the CDR3 is 16 residues. The V segment lost 0 bases and the J segment 5 bases; nucleotides outside the gene matches: 8. Germline V gene lookup returns CDR1 SGHNT and CDR2 YYREEE (reference sequence). Written as DNA, the CDR3 is TGTGCCAGCAGCTTGGTAGGGGCGGGGGGGCTGGAGACCCAGTACTTC. This translates into CASSLVGAGGLETQYF.

The chain recombines TRBV18 with TRBJ2-7; TRBD1 agrees at 7 bases. This CDR3 has 15 residues. Germline trimming cut 3 bases from V and 7 bases from J; bases unmatched to any gene: 12. Germline V lookup: CDR1 KGHSH, CDR2 LQKENI. The chain's CDR3 is CASSPSRDSPSEQYF. The CDR3 DNA reads TGTGCCAGCTCACCCTCTCGGGACAGCCCCTCAGAGCAGTACTTC.